Below are 25 T cell receptor delta chains sequenced from a single sample in a study of DNA immune sequencing with unique molecular identifiers. Primers for all 8 TRDV and 4 TRDJ genes amplified genomic DNA in 32-plex. In about 3 barcoding PCR cycles, molecules received a 12-nucleotide UMI, then adapter PCR followed. TCRdb used CATT to re-call clones from the multiplex PCR reads. The table shows about 2,500 delta-chain clones, with 13% to 15% occurring only once. Material for sequencing was gamma-delta T cells from PBMCs. These receptors were taken from a human donor in good health.

This clone is labeled as medium-sized. The chain links TRDV2 to TRDJ1; 8 bases fit TRDD3. Germline assignment: CDR1 GEAIGNYY and CDR2 EKD. V was pared by 2 bases and J by 3 bases, with 4 bases of the junction left unmatched. The CDR3 contains 14 residues. The CDR3 loop is CACDKLGGSDKLIF. The CDR3 nucleotides read TGTGCCTGTGACAAACTGGGGGGTTCCGATAAACTCATCTTT.

This clone rates as medium-sized. This rearrangement joins TRDV2 to TRDJ3, with D possibly TRDD3 on 6 matching bases. CDR1 GEAIGNYY and CDR2 EKD come from the germline V gene. CDR3 length equals 21 residues. Trimming stripped 0 bases from V and 0 bases from J, with 20 bases between. CDR3 in DNA: TGTGCCTGTGACACCGTTGGGGTGGGGGGCGCCAGCTCCTGGGACACCCGACAGATGTTTTTC. Its translation: CACDTVGVGGASSWDTRQMFF.

By sample fraction, this clone is medium-sized. The rearrangement uses TRDV2 and TRDJ1; 13 bases are shared with TRDD3. CDR1 is GEAIGNYY, CDR2 EKD, per germline. The CDR3 is made up of 17 amino acids. Germline trimming cut 3 bases from V and 2 bases from J; bases unmatched to any gene: 8. In nucleotides, the CDR3 is TGTGCCTGTGACCCATTACTGGGGGATACGCGAACCGATAAACTCATCTTT. This sequence encodes CACDPLLGDTRTDKLIF.

Notes on this clone: A read error likely explains why the TCRdb protein, taken from a much larger clone, differs from this DNA's translation at residue 3; the protein shown is translated from the DNA. The gene calls are TRDV2 and TRDJ1; 9 nucleotides align to TRDD3. Germline CDR1 GEAIGNYY, CDR2 EKD. The CDR3 length is 15 residues. The CDR3 nucleotides are TGTGCCTTTGACTTACTGGGGGAGCCCACCGATAAACTCATCTTT. This sequence encodes CAFDLLGEPTDKLIF.

Concerning this clone itself: TCRdb records a much larger clone's protein for this DNA, with a difference at residue 12 that likely arises from a read error; the protein given is the translation of the DNA. The chain joins TRDV2 to TRDJ1; 12 bases match TRDD3. This CDR3 comprises 19 residues. CDR1 is GEAIGNYY, CDR2 EKD, per germline. Trimming cost V 3 bases and J 0 bases; bases outside gene matches: 13. The DNA for the CDR3 is TGTGCCTGTGACGAGATCTCGACTGGGGGATACCTGTACACCGATAAACTCATCTTT. This gives the protein CACDEISTGGYLYTDKLIF.

As for this clone: Since a much larger clone is just one base distant, this may be a read error. V is TRDV3 and J is TRDJ1; 7 positions match TRDD2. There are 18 residues in the CDR3. Germline-derived CDR1 and CDR2 are TVYSNPD and GDNSRS (reference sequence). This CDR3 is CASYLSYGLPKYTYKLIF. The CDR3 nucleotides are TGTGCCTCCTACCTTTCCTACGGACTACCTAAGTACACCTATAAACTCATCTTT.

In regard to this clone: This sequence may be a read error, since a much larger clone differs from it by one base. Other DNA sequences within the sample encode an identical CDR3. J is TRDJ1 and V is TRDV1; TRDD3 matches at 12 bases. As TCRdb names no J gene, one was assigned here on the basis of a DNA match to germline. CDR1 and CDR2 from the germline V gene are TSWWSYY and QGS. CDR3 size: 27 residues. The junction had 37 bases not matched to a gene; V was cut back by 4 bases and J by 1 base. CDR3 coding DNA: TGTGCTCTTGGGGCACGTTCGCTTGTTTCCACATACTGGGGGATACTTGGCGGAAGGGAATGCACCGATAAACTCATCTTT. It specifies CALGARSLVSTYWGILGGRECTDKLIF.

This clone was observed at least ten times. The CDR3: CACDTVTGGGSVPTWDTRQMFF. CDR3 sequence (DNA): TGTGCCTGTGACACCGTTACTGGGGGGGGATCTGTTCCGACCTGGGACACCCGACAGATGTTTTTC. V and J are TRDV2 and TRDJ3; 8 bases fit TRDD3. The CDR3 sequence is 22 residues long. V shed 0 bases, J shed 2 bases, and the junction held 17 bases outside the gene matches. The germline V gene encodes CDR1 GEAIGNYY and CDR2 EKD.

The chain is built from TRDV1 and TRDJ1; 12 bases are a match to TRDD3. The J gene is absent in TCRdb and was assigned here via DNA matching to germline. This CDR3 is 27 amino acids long. CDR1 and CDR2 (germline): TSWWSYY, QGS. V gave up 4 bases and J gave up 8 bases; unmatched junction bases: 44. In DNA, the CDR3 is TGTGCTCTTGGGGTTAATCTATTCCCGCTTACTGGGGGATACTCTAGGCCCACTCACGCCCTATACACGAAACTCATCTTT. Amino acids: CALGVNLFPLTGGYSRPTHALYTKLIF.

Turning to this clone: A read error is possible here, since a much larger clone lies one base away. This chain links TRDV2 with TRDJ3, with D unresolved. CDR1 is GEAIGNYY, CDR2 EKD, per germline. The CDR3 spans 18 residues. The ends were cut back, 1 base at V and 1 base at J, with 13 bases in the middle. The DNA for the CDR3 is TGTGCCTGTGACACACTACCTCGAGAATCCTGGGACACCCGACAGATGTTTTTC. Encoded protein: CACDTLPRESWDTRQMFF.

This clone has more than one count but fewer than ten. The CDR3 region is CACDTVNTGGYVTGYTDKLIF. CDR3 nucleotides: TGTGCCTGTGACACCGTTAATACTGGGGGATACGTCACAGGGTACACCGATAAACTCATCTTT. The V gene lacks a call, and TRDJ1 is the J gene; no check of the table's D call, TRDD3, against the DNA was made. The CDR3 contains 21 residues.

This clone occurred many times. This chain joins TRDV1 and TRDJ1; 10 nucleotides line up with TRDD3. The J gene, missing from TCRdb, was assigned here through DNA to germline matching. Germline-derived CDR1 and CDR2 are TSWWSYY and QGS. There are 25 residues in the CDR3. With V trimmed by 1 base and J by 0 bases, 29 bases remained unmatched. CDR3 protein: CALGEPRLSSYSYWGIHFDTDKLIF. In DNA form, the CDR3 reads TGTGCTCTTGGGGAACCGAGATTATCTTCCTACTCGTACTGGGGGATCCACTTCGACACCGATAAACTCATCTTT.

This clone is judged medium-sized. The same CDR3 also results from other DNA sequences found in this sample. This chain links TRDV3 with TRDJ1; D unresolved. The CDR3 spans 15 residues. Germline CDR1 reads TVYSNPD; CDR2 reads GDNSRS (reference sequence). Trimming took off 3 bases at V and 0 bases at J, with 17 bases between the two ends. The CDR3 coding sequence is TGTGCCTTATTACGCGCTTTGAGGTACACCGATAAACTCATCTTT. Residues: CALLRALRYTDKLIF.

This clone was counted once. It differs at one base from a far larger clone, so likely a read error. The called J gene is TRDJ1, whereas the V gene has no call. This CDR3 region has 11 residues. The CDR3 region is CALGGTDKLIF. CDR3 sequence (DNA): TGTGCTCTTGGGGGAACCGATAAACTCATCTTT.

Comments on this clone: A read error is the likely source, as a far larger clone sits one nucleotide away. With the J gene uncalled, the V gene is TRDV1; the DNA was not compared with TRDD3, the D call given in the table. CDR1 and CDR2 from the germline V gene are TSWWSYY and QGS. CDR3 length: 26 amino acids. The CDR3 bases are TGTGCTCTTGGGGAACCCCTCCCTCTTCCCACTACTTTATACTGGGGGATAAGAACCGACACCGATAAACCCATCTTT. It yields the protein CALGEPLPLPTTLYWGIRTDTDKPIF.

CDR3 in amino acids: CALGNYSPGGYNTDKLIF. For the CDR3, the DNA is TGTGCTCTTGGGAACTATTCACCTGGGGGATACAACACCGATAAACTCATCTTT. No call was made for the V gene; the J gene is TRDJ1; TRDD3 reflects the table's D call only, with no check against the DNA. The CDR3 length is 18 residues.

On this clone: This sequence may be a read error, since a much larger clone differs from it by one base. This rearrangement joins TRDV2 to TRDJ3, with D perhaps matching TRDD3 (6 bases). The CDR3 loop spans 20 amino acids. Per the germline V gene, CDR1 is GEAIGNYY and CDR2 is EKD. This CDR3 is CACDTVLTGQSSWDTRQLFF. DNA of the CDR3: TGTGCCTGTGACACCGTCCTTACTGGGCAAAGCTCCTGGGACACCCGACAGTTGTTTTTC.

This clone came up a few times. This sequence is one base from a far larger clone and is likely a read error. The chain carries TRDV2 and TRDJ1, with D perhaps matching TRDD3 (5 bases). CDR3 length: 20 amino acids. Germline V CDR1 and CDR2: GEAIGNYY, EKD. Trimming cost V 0 bases and J 7 bases, with 32 bases left between them. The CDR3 spells CACDTIPRAPDGYTLIKLIF. The CDR3 nucleotides are TGTGCCTGTGACACCATACCCCGGGCACCAGACGGATATACCCTCATTAAACTCATCTTT.

Points on this clone: With only one base between it and a far larger clone, this is likely a read error. The chain has TRDV2 and TRDJ1; D unresolved. CDR1 is GEAIGNYY and CDR2 is EKD in the germline V gene. The CDR3 extends over 14 amino acids. The ends were cut back, 3 bases at V and 1 base at J, with 11 bases in the middle. The CDR3 nucleotides read TGTGCCTGTGACCCCATTGGGTTCACCGATAAACTCATCTTT. It codes for CACDPIGFTDKLIF.

V usage is TRDV2 and J usage is TRDJ3, with D possibly TRDD3 on 5 matching bases. CDR1 and CDR2 from the germline V gene are GEAIGNYY and EKD. Trimming removed 0 bases at V and 1 base at J, with 15 bases between. This CDR3 has 19 residues. Here the CDR3 reads CACDTVSQGESWDTRQMFF. The CDR3 region has the DNA TGTGCCTGTGACACCGTTTCGCAAGGGGAGTCCTGGGACACCCGACAGATGTTTTTC.

This clone was detected ten times or more. In the same sample, other DNA sequences code for this CDR3. The rearrangement uses TRDV3 and TRDJ1; 11 positions agree with TRDD3. Trimming cost V 1 base and J 0 bases; bases outside gene matches: 16. The CDR3 consists of 19 residues. Germline V gives CDR1 TVYSNPD, CDR2 GDNSRS (reference sequence). Here the CDR3 reads CAFMPPCTGGYLDTDKLIF. CDR3 in DNA: TGTGCCTTTATGCCCCCTTGTACTGGGGGATATCTGGACACCGATAAACTCATCTTT.

The chain joins TRDV1 to TRDJ1, with 7 positions matching TRDD3. No J gene is reported in TCRdb; it was inferred here by comparing the DNA with germline. Trimming took 6 bases from V and 3 from J; bases not matched to a gene: 16. Germline values: CDR1 TSWWSYY, CDR2 QGS. The length of the CDR3 is 17 residues. CDR3 protein: CALGRGYWGQKADKLIF. The CDR3 region has the DNA TGTGCTCTTGGACGAGGGTACTGGGGCCAGAAGGCCGATAAACTCATCTTT.

This clone was picked up a small number of times. This may be a read error, as it is one base from a much larger clone. The rearrangement joins TRDV2 to TRDJ1, with 9 bases identical to TRDD3. The germline V gene has CDR1 GEAIGNYY and CDR2 EKD. The CDR3 sequence is 17 residues long. Unmatched junction bases numbered 13, after V lost 2 bases and J lost 4 bases. This CDR3 reads CACDSLGDPDLIDKLIF. Here the CDR3 DNA reads TGTGCCTGTGACAGTCTGGGGGATCCTGATCTCATCGATAAACTCATCTTT.

V and J are TRDV1 and TRDJ1; 8 bases map to TRDD3. Here the J gene was assigned by germline matching of the DNA, as TCRdb has none. Germline-derived CDR1 and CDR2 are TSWWSYY and QGS. The J segment lost 4 bases and the V segment lost 3 bases, leaving 31 bases of the junction unmatched. This CDR3 spans 23 amino acids. In DNA form, the CDR3 reads TGTGCTCTTGGGGACTCAAGCTACGAGCGGACTGGGGGCCTACGGGCTTACATCGATAAACTCATCTTT. It codes for CALGDSSYERTGGLRAYIDKLIF.

A note on this clone: This clone may be a read error of a much larger clone one base away. The chain couples TRDV3 to TRDJ1; D remains ambiguous. CDR1 and CDR2 (germline): TVYSNPD, GDNSRS (reference sequence). The CDR3 spans 14 residues. The germline V and J ends were trimmed by 1 base and 2 bases, with 14 bases remaining between them. The CDR3 region has the DNA TGTGCCTTTATGCGTACTAGTGGGACCGATAAACTCATCTTT. Translation gives CAFMRTSGTDKLIF.